A single sample gave rise to the 9 T cell receptor beta chains below, sequenced in a study of T cell responses to AZD1222 COVID-19 vaccine. Here immunoSEQ multiplex PCR was the method, and the copy in TCRdb shows in-frame clones only, minus some. The sample includes some 120,000 clones, more than 65% of them seen just once. The sample here was peripheral blood, taken 28 days after the second AZD1222 dose. Every receptor here comes from an adult who received the AZD1222 COVID-19 vaccine.

The V call is TRBV7-9, the J call TRBJ1-4; D is uncertain. Trimming pared 1 base from V and 11 bases from J, leaving 14 bases between. The CDR3 has 14 residues. The germline V gene encodes CDR1 SEHNR and CDR2 FQNEAQ (reference sequence). The CDR3 is CASSLEGSGGKLFF. In DNA, the CDR3 is TGTGCCAGCAGCTTAGAAGGGAGCGGCGGGAAACTGTTTTTT.

The chain carries TRBV7-9 and TRBJ2-7; perhaps TRBD1 as D (6 bases). Trimming left V 1 base short and J 1 base short, with 17 bases between. The CDR3 consists of 17 residues. CDR1 and CDR2 (germline): SEHNR, FQNEAQ (reference sequence). CDR3 protein: CASSLGVGATASYEQYF. The CDR3 nucleotides read TGTGCCAGCAGCTTAGGAGTGGGGGCGACAGCATCCTACGAGCAGTACTTC.

The chain employs TRBV3-1 (or the pseudogene TRBV3-2) and TRBJ1-4; TRBD1 agrees at 9 bases. Trimming cost V 3 bases and J 4 bases; bases outside gene matches: 6. This CDR3 has 16 amino acids. Germline V CDR1 and CDR2: LGHDT, YNNKEL (reference sequence). The CDR3 is CASSQGTGRINEKLFF. CDR3 nucleotide sequence: TGTGCCAGCAGCCAGGGGACAGGGCGGATTAATGAAAAACTGTTTTTT.

V is TRBV7-9 and J is TRBJ1-3; D unclear. CDR1 and CDR2 from the germline V gene are SEHNR and FQNEAQ (reference sequence). Trimming pared 8 bases from V and 3 bases from J, leaving 14 bases between. This CDR3 spans 14 amino acids. CDR3 sequence (DNA): TGTGCCAGCCGCCTCAGTACGAGTGGAAACACCATATATTTT. This encodes CASRLSTSGNTIYF. The full variable domain, rest sourced from reference TRBV7-9 and TRBJ1-3, is DTGVSQNPRHKITKRGQNVTFRCDPISEHNRLYWYRQTLGQGPEFLTYFQNEAQLEKSRLLSDRFSAERPKGSFSTLEIQRTEQGDSAMYLCASRLSTSGNTIYFGEGSWLTVV.

V and J are TRBV19 and TRBJ1-5; 7 positions match TRBD1. The germline V gene has CDR1 LNHDA and CDR2 SQIVND (reference sequence). The CDR3 spans 12 residues. After removal of 11 bases from V and 4 bases from J, the junction contained 5 bases not matched to a gene. The CDR3 region has the DNA TGTGCCGGGGCGACAGGGAATCAGCCCCAGCATTTT. Amino acid sequence: CAGATGNQPQHF.

The chain links TRBV19 to TRBJ1-1, with D possibly being TRBD1 (5 bases). CDR1 is LNHDA and CDR2 is SQIVND in the germline V gene (reference sequence). V was clipped by 3 bases and J by 8 bases, with 13 bases between them. The CDR3 extends over 13 amino acids. This CDR3 reads CASSMAQGAEAFF. The CDR3 region has the DNA TGTGCCAGTAGTATGGCGCAGGGAGCCGAAGCTTTCTTT.

The chain recombines TRBV2 with TRBJ2-5; the D gene is possibly TRBD2 (6 bases). The CDR3 is 18 residues long. Between the trimmed V and J ends, which lost 1 base and 3 bases, there was a span of 21 bases. CDR1 SNHLY and CDR2 FYNNEI come from the germline V gene. This chain's CDR3 is CASSEEGGDWKRKETQYF. CDR3 nucleotides: TGTGCCAGCAGTGAAGAGGGAGGTGACTGGAAACGCAAAGAGACCCAGTACTTC.

The CDR3 sequence: CASSSGFSYGYTF. The CDR3 DNA follows: TGTGCCAGCAGCTCAGGGTTTTCCTATGGCTACACCTTC. The chain employs TRBV3-1 (or the pseudogene TRBV3-2) and TRBJ1-2, with D possibly TRBD1 on 5 matching bases. This CDR3 is 13 amino acids long. Between the trimmed V and J ends, which lost 5 bases and 4 bases, there was a span of 11 bases. The V gene's germline CDR1 is LGHDT and CDR2 YNNKEL (reference sequence).

The V gene is TRBV10-3, the J gene TRBJ1-6, with D possibly being TRBD1 (5 bases). This CDR3 region has 14 residues. V lost 8 bases and J lost 10, with 18 bases in between. Germline V lookup: CDR1 ENHRY, CDR2 SYGVKD. The CDR3 loop is CAISMGQTHSPLHF. The CDR3 coding sequence is TGTGCCATCTCTATGGGGCAGACGCACTCACCCCTCCACTTT.